A selection of T cell receptor beta chains follows, all from one sample in a study of blood T cells in healthy people across ages. TCRdb reanalysed the 5' RACE reads using MiXCR and keeps one entry per CDR3 protein. The repertoire consists of 1.5 million to 2 million distinct CDR3 sequences, with about 30% occurring once and the leading ten covering roughly 8%. Sequencing was done on a sample of blood. Receptors were obtained from a woman aged 25 to 39 in good health. Each CDR3 is given with its conserved first and last residue. The D gene is left open where the match is weak. The size field is filled for only some rows; it gives once, few, many or a size class.

d_gene: TRBD2
abundance: NA
j_gene: TRBJ2-5
v_gene: TRBV29-1
CDR3aa: CSSTGGVQETQYF
CDR3nt: TGCAGCTCGACTGGGGGGGTCCAAGAGACCCAGTACTTC

d_gene: NA
abundance: NA
j_gene: TRBJ1-1
v_gene: TRBV10-3
CDR3aa: CAIGAGDTEAFF
CDR3nt: TGTGCCATCGGGGCGGGCGACACTGAAGCTTTCTTT

d_gene: NA
abundance: NA
j_gene: TRBJ1-1
v_gene: TRBV29-1
CDR3aa: CSVEGRGTTEAFF
CDR3nt: TGCAGCGTGGAAGGCAGGGGAACGACTGAAGCTTTCTTT

d_gene: TRBD1
abundance: NA
j_gene: TRBJ1-6
v_gene: TRBV27
CDR3aa: CASSRSSTGANSPLHF
CDR3nt: TGTGCCAGCAGTCGAAGCTCGACAGGGGCTAATTCACCCCTCCACTTT

d_gene: NA
abundance: many
j_gene: TRBJ2-5
v_gene: TRBV7-2
CDR3aa: CASSLGSLTQETQYF
CDR3nt: TGTGCCAGCAGCTTAGGGTCGTTAACCCAAGAGACCCAGTACTTC

d_gene: NA
abundance: many
j_gene: TRBJ2-7
v_gene: TRBV10-1
CDR3aa: CASSPGRNYEQYF
CDR3nt: TGCGCCAGCAGTCCGGGTCGAAATTACGAGCAGTACTTC

d_gene: NA
abundance: NA
j_gene: TRBJ1-2
v_gene: TRBV29-1
CDR3aa: CSVDHKSNYGYTF
CDR3nt: TGCAGCGTTGACCACAAGAGCAACTATGGCTACACCTTC

d_gene: NA
abundance: many
j_gene: TRBJ2-5
v_gene: TRBV7-2
CDR3aa: CASSPTKGRETQYF
CDR3nt: TGTGCCAGCAGCCCTACGAAGGGACGAGAGACCCAGTACTTC

d_gene: TRBD1
abundance: NA
j_gene: TRBJ1-6
v_gene: TRBV5-1
CDR3aa: CASSTAGQADSPLHF
CDR3nt: TGCGCCAGCAGCACTGCGGGACAGGCCGATTCACCCCTCCACTTT

d_gene: NA
abundance: NA
j_gene: TRBJ1-2
v_gene: TRBV29-1
CDR3aa: CSVETGVWGYTF
CDR3nt: TGCAGCGTTGAAACGGGGGTTTGGGGCTACACCTTC

d_gene: NA
abundance: NA
j_gene: TRBJ2-7
v_gene: TRBV27
CDR3aa: CASRTTGSRGEQYF
CDR3nt: TGTGCCAGCAGGACCACGGGTAGCCGGGGGGAGCAGTACTTC

d_gene: TRBD2
abundance: NA
j_gene: TRBJ2-7
v_gene: TRBV7-6
CDR3aa: CASSPIQRDTSEQYF
CDR3nt: TGTGCCAGCAGCCCCATTCAGCGGGATACTAGCGAGCAGTACTTC

d_gene: NA
abundance: NA
j_gene: TRBJ1-1
v_gene: TRBV29-1
CDR3aa: CSAGLHGTEAFF
CDR3nt: TGCAGCGCGGGACTTCACGGGACTGAAGCTTTCTTT

d_gene: NA
abundance: few
j_gene: TRBJ1-2
v_gene: TRBV4-2
CDR3aa: CASSQDTSPLTSYGYTF
CDR3nt: TGTGCCAGCAGCCAAGATACCTCCCCCCTGACCTCCTATGGCTACACCTTC

d_gene: TRBD2
abundance: NA
j_gene: TRBJ2-1
v_gene: TRBV25-1
CDR3aa: CASSECRGRALCDERQFF
CDR3nt: TGTGCCAGCAGTGAATGTCGGGGGAGGGCCCTGTGTGATGAGAGGCAGTTCTTC

d_gene: NA
abundance: many
j_gene: TRBJ2-5
v_gene: TRBV3-1
CDR3aa: CASSHSEETQYF
CDR3nt: TGTGCCAGCAGCCATTCCGAAGAGACCCAGTACTTC

d_gene: NA
abundance: NA
j_gene: TRBJ1-5
v_gene: TRBV24-1
CDR3aa: CATSDDQYQPQHF
CDR3nt: TGTGCCACCAGTGATGACCAGTATCAGCCCCAGCATTTT

d_gene: NA
abundance: NA
j_gene: TRBJ2-5
v_gene: TRBV6-1
CDR3aa: CASTERWLEYQETQYF
CDR3nt: TGTGCCAGCACGGAACGTTGGTTGGAGTACCAAGAGACCCAGTACTTC

d_gene: NA
abundance: few
j_gene: TRBJ1-5
v_gene: TRBV6-5
CDR3aa: CASSRSRGGNQPQHF
CDR3nt: TGTGCCAGCAGTAGATCGAGAGGTGGCAATCAGCCCCAGCATTTT

d_gene: NA
abundance: NA
j_gene: TRBJ2-1
v_gene: TRBV20-1
CDR3aa: CSARDTQAGPYNEQFF
CDR3nt: TGCAGTGCTAGAGATACCCAAGCGGGTCCCTACAATGAGCAGTTCTTC

d_gene: TRBD1
abundance: few
j_gene: TRBJ1-1
v_gene: TRBV5-1
CDR3aa: CASSRGTGENTEAFF
CDR3nt: TGCGCCAGCAGCCGCGGGACAGGGGAAAACACTGAAGCTTTCTTT

d_gene: NA
abundance: NA
j_gene: TRBJ2-7
v_gene: TRBV18
CDR3aa: CASSPEWASYEQYF
CDR3nt: TGTGCCAGCTCACCCGAGTGGGCCTCCTACGAGCAGTACTTC

d_gene: NA
abundance: once
j_gene: TRBJ1-1
v_gene: TRBV29-1
CDR3aa: CSVDSGRTEAFF
CDR3nt: TGCAGCGTTGATTCTGGGAGAACTGAAGCTTTCTTT

d_gene: TRBD2
abundance: few
j_gene: TRBJ2-1
v_gene: TRBV7-2
CDR3aa: CASSLGGAGAYNEQFF
CDR3nt: TGTGCCAGCAGCTTAGGTGGAGCGGGAGCCTACAATGAGCAGTTCTTC

d_gene: NA
abundance: few
j_gene: TRBJ2-3
v_gene: TRBV5-1
CDR3aa: CASRVESTDTQYF
CDR3nt: TGCGCCAGCAGGGTGGAGAGCACAGATACGCAGTATTTT

d_gene: NA
abundance: NA
j_gene: TRBJ1-2
v_gene: TRBV24-1
CDR3aa: CATSVGGNYGYTF
CDR3nt: TGTGCCACCAGTGTCGGGGGTAACTATGGCTACACCTTC

d_gene: TRBD1
abundance: once
j_gene: TRBJ2-5
v_gene: TRBV29-1
CDR3aa: CSVEGTGWQETQYF
CDR3nt: TGCAGCGTGGAAGGGACAGGGTGGCAAGAGACCCAGTACTTC

d_gene: TRBD1
abundance: once
j_gene: TRBJ1-1
v_gene: TRBV2
CDR3aa: CASEGQVITEAFF
CDR3nt: TGTGCCAGCGAAGGACAGGTCATCACTGAAGCTTTCTTT

d_gene: NA
abundance: NA
j_gene: TRBJ2-5
v_gene: TRBV3-1
CDR3aa: CASSQDGPPETQYF
CDR3nt: TGTGCCAGCAGCCAAGATGGCCCGCCGGAGACCCAGTACTTC

d_gene: TRBD2
abundance: NA
j_gene: TRBJ2-1
v_gene: TRBV12-5
CDR3aa: CACGWYLGLAGANEQFF
CDR3nt: TGTGCTTGTGGTTGGTATTTGGGACTAGCGGGAGCCAATGAGCAGTTCTTC

d_gene: TRBD1
abundance: few
j_gene: TRBJ1-6
v_gene: TRBV7-9
CDR3aa: CASSPRDSLTLHF
CDR3nt: TGTGCCAGCAGCCCCCGGGACAGCCTAACCCTCCACTTT

d_gene: NA
abundance: NA
j_gene: TRBJ2-3
v_gene: TRBV7-3
CDR3aa: CASSETENTDTQYF
CDR3nt: TGTGCCAGCAGCGAAACAGAGAACACAGATACGCAGTATTTT

d_gene: TRBD1
abundance: few
j_gene: TRBJ2-7
v_gene: TRBV28
CDR3aa: CASKTGTVSFYEQYF
CDR3nt: TGTGCCAGCAAGACCGGGACAGTTTCCTTTTACGAGCAGTACTTC

d_gene: TRBD2
abundance: NA
j_gene: TRBJ2-5
v_gene: TRBV14
CDR3aa: CASSLAGLAGGDQSKTQYF
CDR3nt: TGTGCCAGCAGCCTCGCGGGACTAGCGGGAGGGGATCAGTCAAAGACCCAGTACTTC

d_gene: TRBD1
abundance: NA
j_gene: TRBJ1-2
v_gene: TRBV11-2
CDR3aa: CASSSPRGLGYGYTF
CDR3nt: TGTGCCAGCAGCTCCCCTAGGGGGCTGGGCTATGGCTACACCTTC

d_gene: NA
abundance: NA
j_gene: TRBJ1-1
v_gene: TRBV11-2
CDR3aa: CASRKLGGSNTEAFF
CDR3nt: TGTGCCAGCAGGAAACTGGGGGGAAGCAACACTGAAGCTTTCTTT

d_gene: NA
abundance: few
j_gene: TRBJ2-1
v_gene: TRBV7-2
CDR3aa: CASSGVESSYNEQFF
CDR3nt: TGTGCCAGCAGCGGAGTGGAAAGCTCCTACAATGAGCAGTTCTTC

d_gene: NA
abundance: many
j_gene: TRBJ2-5
v_gene: TRBV12-3/TRBV12-4
CDR3aa: CASSFARQETQYF
CDR3nt: TGTGCCAGCAGTTTCGCCAGACAAGAGACCCAGTACTTC

d_gene: NA
abundance: NA
j_gene: TRBJ2-3
v_gene: TRBV2
CDR3aa: CASRRTLGGGADTQYF
CDR3nt: TGTGCCAGCAGACGAACCTTAGGGGGGGGGGCAGATACGCAGTATTTT

d_gene: NA
abundance: NA
j_gene: TRBJ1-1
v_gene: TRBV20-1
CDR3aa: CSARRLGGNTEAFF
CDR3nt: TGCAGTGCTAGACGCCTCGGTGGGAACACTGAAGCTTTCTTT

d_gene: TRBD1
abundance: NA
j_gene: TRBJ1-2
v_gene: TRBV2
CDR3aa: CASRMGTVNYGYTF
CDR3nt: TGTGCCAGCAGAATGGGGACAGTGAACTATGGCTACACCTTC

d_gene: TRBD1
abundance: NA
j_gene: TRBJ2-4
v_gene: TRBV7-9
CDR3aa: CASSRTPGTGRAGIQYF
CDR3nt: TGTGCCAGCAGTCGCACCCCGGGGACAGGGCGTGCGGGCATTCAGTACTTC

d_gene: TRBD1
abundance: NA
j_gene: TRBJ1-6
v_gene: TRBV9
CDR3aa: CASSGQGGSYNSPLHF
CDR3nt: TGTGCCAGCAGCGGACAGGGGGGCTCCTATAATTCACCCCTCCACTTT

d_gene: TRBD1
abundance: few
j_gene: TRBJ1-2
v_gene: TRBV2
CDR3aa: CASSKTGGGYGYTF
CDR3nt: TGTGCCAGCAGTAAGACAGGGGGTGGCTATGGCTACACCTTC

d_gene: TRBD2
abundance: few
j_gene: TRBJ2-7
v_gene: TRBV2
CDR3aa: CASSEDLGGAREQYF
CDR3nt: TGTGCCAGCAGTGAGGATCTCGGGGGGGCCCGAGAGCAGTACTTC

d_gene: TRBD1
abundance: NA
j_gene: TRBJ1-5
v_gene: TRBV6-1
CDR3aa: CASRGTTGQSNQPQHF
CDR3nt: TGTGCCAGCAGGGGAACGACAGGGCAGAGCAATCAGCCCCAGCATTTT

d_gene: TRBD2
abundance: many
j_gene: TRBJ2-7
v_gene: TRBV6-2/TRBV6-3
CDR3aa: CASTQREGLYEQYF
CDR3nt: TGTGCCAGCACCCAGCGGGAGGGCCTATACGAGCAGTACTTC

d_gene: NA
abundance: few
j_gene: TRBJ2-1
v_gene: TRBV12-3/TRBV12-4
CDR3aa: CASSRIPGRSSYNEQFF
CDR3nt: TGTGCCAGCAGTAGGATTCCGGGACGCAGCTCCTACAATGAGCAGTTCTTC

d_gene: TRBD1
abundance: NA
j_gene: TRBJ1-2
v_gene: TRBV20-1
CDR3aa: CSAAGQRGYGYTF
CDR3nt: TGCAGTGCAGCGGGACAGCGTGGCTATGGCTACACCTTC

d_gene: NA
abundance: NA
j_gene: TRBJ1-5
v_gene: TRBV11-2
CDR3aa: CASSLDNGPGQPQHF
CDR3nt: TGTGCCAGCAGCTTAGATAACGGCCCGGGGCAGCCCCAGCATTTT

d_gene: NA
abundance: many
j_gene: TRBJ2-7
v_gene: TRBV29-1
CDR3aa: CSVEDPKYEQYF
CDR3nt: TGCAGCGTTGAAGATCCCAAGTACGAGCAGTACTTC

d_gene: TRBD2
abundance: few
j_gene: TRBJ2-3
v_gene: TRBV12-3/TRBV12-4
CDR3aa: CASSLVAGGLDTQYF
CDR3nt: TGTGCCAGCAGTTTGGTAGCGGGAGGATTGGATACGCAGTATTTT

d_gene: NA
abundance: NA
j_gene: TRBJ2-6
v_gene: TRBV28
CDR3aa: CASSLGGEGGANVLTF
CDR3nt: TGTGCCAGCAGTTTGGGGGGAGAAGGTGGGGCCAACGTCCTGACTTTC

d_gene: NA
abundance: many
j_gene: TRBJ1-4
v_gene: TRBV7-2
CDR3aa: CASSFNNEKLFF
CDR3nt: TGTGCCAGCAGCTTCAATAATGAAAAACTGTTTTTT

d_gene: NA
abundance: NA
j_gene: TRBJ1-5
v_gene: TRBV5-1
CDR3aa: CASSLGDPGSNQPQHF
CDR3nt: TGCGCCAGCAGCTTGGGGGACCCGGGAAGCAATCAGCCCCAGCATTTT

d_gene: NA
abundance: NA
j_gene: TRBJ2-5
v_gene: TRBV20-1
CDR3aa: CSVRGGAGETQYF
CDR3nt: TGCAGTGTAAGAGGGGGGGCCGGTGAGACCCAGTACTTC

d_gene: NA
abundance: few
j_gene: TRBJ1-1
v_gene: TRBV29-1
CDR3aa: CSVVYAGDLAFF
CDR3nt: TGCAGCGTTGTTTACGCTGGCGACCTGGCTTTCTTT

d_gene: NA
abundance: NA
j_gene: TRBJ2-3
v_gene: TRBV11-2
CDR3aa: CASSLFLRGLNNADTQYF
CDR3nt: TGTGCCAGCAGCTTATTTTTGAGGGGTTTAAACAACGCAGATACGCAGTATTTT

d_gene: TRBD1
abundance: NA
j_gene: TRBJ1-1
v_gene: TRBV20-1
CDR3aa: CSARTGNRNTEAFF
CDR3nt: TGCAGTGCTAGGACAGGGAATCGGAACACTGAAGCTTTCTTT